This TCR beta chain was captured in a study of shared clonotypes between healthy human individuals. Study as a whole: Ranging from 18 to 49 in age, donors were a couple of women and a few men. Regarding the study as a whole: Between a few donors, naive CD4 clonotypes were shared at a level of about 5%.

Each subset's genomic DNA was split evenly across several immunoSEQ plates. Generated by immunoSEQ multiplex PCR, the TCRdb table keeps only in-frame clones and is missing some. The table lists 2 million to 2.5 million clones, around 95% of them singletons. Within Nashville, Tennessee resided all donors, each a Caucasian adult. This clone has a single count. The antigen remains unidentified. The V gene's germline CDR1 is GTSNPN and CDR2 SVGIG (reference sequence). Germline trimming cut 8 bases from V and 5 bases from J; bases unmatched to any gene: 10. There are 13 residues in the CDR3. The J gene is TRBJ2-5, the V gene TRBV30; 8 nucleotides align to TRBD1. What was sequenced was naive CD4+ T cells sorted from blood. Regarding subset: CD45RA+ positively selected. The sequence was collected from a man aged 18 to 35 in good health. The chain's CDR3 is CAGDRFGVETQYF. The CDR3 bases are TGTGCCGGGGACAGGTTTGGGGTTGAGACCCAGTACTTC.